A single sample is the source of the 20 T cell receptor beta chains below, sequenced in a study of cytomegalovirus exposure and HLA in healthy donors. This PCR relied on a set of 60 Vbeta primers and 13 Jbeta primers. Measured with immunoSEQ multiplex PCR; TCRdb has only the in-frame clones, and not every one. The sample lists fewer than 250,000 clones; 75% to 80% were seen once. Sequencing was carried out using PBMCs. The receptor source for this set is a woman aged 30 to 39 in good health and CMV-seropositive.

A few counts support this clone. The chain recombines TRBV28 with TRBJ2-1; D is ambiguous. Germline V lookup: CDR1 MDHEN, CDR2 SYDVKM. Trimming removed 2 bases from V and 4 bases from J, with 15 bases in between. The CDR3 runs 16 residues. The CDR3 DNA is TGTGCCAGCAGTTTAAGTTCCGGCGACACTTACAATGAGCAGTTCTTC. Protein product: CASSLSSGDTYNEQFF.

The CDR3 loop reads CASSQEGGRARAGELFF. In nucleotides, the CDR3 is TGTGCCAGCAGCCAAGAAGGAGGCCGAGCGAGGGCCGGGGAGCTGTTTTTT. V usage is TRBV4-2 and J usage is TRBJ2-2, with D perhaps TRBD2 (5 bases). Per the germline V gene, CDR1 is LGHNA and CDR2 is YNFKEQ. Trimming removed 0 bases from V and 6 bases from J, with 17 bases in between. The CDR3 runs 17 residues.

The chain has TRBV27 and TRBJ2-3; 9 nucleotides match TRBD1. The CDR3 covers 18 residues. With 6 bases clipped from V and 0 bases from J, the junction kept 13 bases outside the gene matches. CDR1 is MNHEY and CDR2 is SMNVEV in the germline V gene (reference sequence). The DNA of the CDR3 is TGTGCCAGCAGCAAGGGACAGGGTCTCTATCTAAGCACAGATACGCAGTATTTT. Translated, it gives CASSKGQGLYLSTDTQYF.

V gene TRBV30 combines with J gene TRBJ1-6; weak D call: TRBD1 (6 bases). Germline CDR1 and CDR2: GTSNPN and SVGIG (reference sequence). The ends were cut back, 1 base at V and 4 bases at J, with 8 bases in the middle. The CDR3 contains 14 residues. CDR3 region: CAWSETGYNSPLHF. CDR3 in DNA: TGTGCCTGGAGTGAGACAGGTTATAATTCACCCCTCCACTTT. The variable domain in full, with the rest retrieved from reference TRBV30 and TRBJ1-6, is SQTIHQWPATLVQPVGSPLSLECTVEGTSNPNLYWYRQAAGRGLQLLFYSVGIGQISSEVPQNLSASRPQDRQFILSSKKLLLSDSGFYLCAWSETGYNSPLHFGNGTRLTVT.

The gene calls are TRBV11-2 and TRBJ1-1, with D unresolved. The CDR3 extends over 15 amino acids. Trimming took 4 bases from V and 1 from J, leaving 13 bases between them. From germline, CDR1 is SGHAT and CDR2 FQNNGV. CDR3 loop: CASSSLGRKNTEAFF. In DNA, the CDR3 is TGTGCCAGCAGCTCCCTCGGTAGAAAGAACACTGAAGCTTTCTTT. Full variable domain (rest looked up from reference TRBV11-2 and TRBJ1-1): EAGVAQSPRYKIIEKRQSVAFWCNPISGHATLYWYQQILGQGPKLLIQFQNNGVVDDSQLPKDRFSAERLKGVDSTLKIQPAKLEDSAVYLCASSSLGRKNTEAFFGQGTRLTVV.

V gene TRBV9 combines with J gene TRBJ2-7; tentatively, D is TRBD1 (6 bases). CDR1 is SGDLS, CDR2 YYNGEE, per germline. This CDR3 region has 15 residues. With 4 bases removed from V and 3 bases from J, the gap between germline ends came to 17 bases. CDR3 nucleotide sequence: TGTGCCAGCAGCCCCCTCAGGGGTAGTAACTACGAGCAGTACTTC. This sequence encodes CASSPLRGSNYEQYF.

This clone appeared a single time. The CDR3 coding sequence is TGCGCCAGCAGCGCCGGACAGGTGCATAACTATGGCTACACCTTC. This translates into CASSAGQVHNYGYTF. V usage is TRBV5-1 and J usage is TRBJ1-2, with 7 bases lining up with TRBD1. This CDR3 contains 15 residues. The junction had 7 bases not matched to a gene; V was cut back by 4 bases and J by 1 base. Germline CDR1 reads SGHRS; CDR2 reads YFSETQ.

The chain joins TRBV27 to TRBJ2-1, with 8 nucleotides matching TRBD2. The V gene's germline CDR1 is MNHEY and CDR2 SMNVEV (reference sequence). V was pared by 8 bases and J by 10 bases, with 10 bases of the junction left unmatched. The CDR3 has 13 residues. Written as DNA, the CDR3 is TGTGCCAGCCGAAGCGGACTAGCCGCCGAGCAGTTCTTC. Residues: CASRSGLAAEQFF.

V gene TRBV5-1 combines with J gene TRBJ2-7; 9 positions match TRBD1. Germline lookup yields CDR1 SGHRS and CDR2 YFSETQ. This CDR3 comprises 15 residues. Trimming took 4 bases from V and 5 from J; bases not matched to a gene: 10. The CDR3 bases are TGCGCCAGCAGCCCGGGACAGGGCTTGTTCGACGAGCAGTACTTC. Residues: CASSPGQGLFDEQYF.

The rearrangement uses TRBV11-2 and TRBJ2-5; TRBD2 agrees at 8 bases. Germline-derived CDR1 and CDR2 are SGHAT and FQNNGV. V lost 0 bases and J lost 7; bases outside the gene matches: 10. The CDR3 loop spans 16 amino acids. Written as DNA, the CDR3 is TGTGCCAGCAGCTTAGAACTAGCGGACCTAGTAGGGACCCAGTACTTC. Protein: CASSLELADLVGTQYF. Full variable domain (rest looked up from reference TRBV11-2 and TRBJ2-5): EAGVAQSPRYKIIEKRQSVAFWCNPISGHATLYWYQQILGQGPKLLIQFQNNGVVDDSQLPKDRFSAERLKGVDSTLKIQPAKLEDSAVYLCASSLELADLVGTQYFGPGTRLLVL.

This clone was recorded a few times. The J gene is TRBJ2-7, the V gene TRBV5-4; possible D gene TRBD2, 6 bases. V lost 6 bases and J 6 bases, leaving 19 bases between the germline ends. This CDR3 has 14 amino acids. Germline CDR1 and CDR2: SGHNT and YYREEE (reference sequence). CDR3: CASIKMGQGGEQYF. In DNA form, the CDR3 reads TGTGCCAGCATCAAAATGGGGCAGGGAGGCGAGCAGTACTTC.

This clone was observed a handful of times. This sample includes further DNA sequences coding for the same CDR3. The CDR3 here is CASSLTGGGRQETQYF. The CDR3 DNA reads as TGTGCCAGCAGCTTAACTGGGGGAGGTAGACAAGAGACCCAGTACTTC. V gene TRBV7-3 combines with J gene TRBJ2-5; a possible D gene is TRBD2 (6 bases). The CDR3 runs 16 residues. V was clipped by 0 bases and J by 2 bases, with 13 bases between them. Germline CDR1 and CDR2: SGHTA and FQGTGA. Full variable domain (remainder filled in from reference TRBV7-3 and TRBJ2-5): GAGVSQTPSNKVTEKGKYVELRCDPISGHTALYWYRQSLGQGPEFLIYFQGTGAADDSGLPNDRFFAVRPEGSVSTLKIQRTERGDSAVYLCASSLTGGGRQETQYFGPGTRLLVL.

V usage is TRBV7-8 and J usage is TRBJ2-4, with D hard to call. Germline V gene data show CDR1 as SGHVS and CDR2 as FQNEAQ. This CDR3 spans 16 amino acids. V shed 6 bases and J shed 0 bases, with 15 bases lying between them. As DNA, the CDR3 is TGTGCCAGCAGTTTGACTTGGAGTCTAGCCAAAAACATTCAGTACTTC. Residues: CASSLTWSLAKNIQYF.

This clone was seen only a few times. This chain uses TRBV7-3 with TRBJ2-2; 11 bases are shared with TRBD2. V lost 5 bases, J lost 4 bases, and 6 bases stayed unmatched. The CDR3 has 16 amino acids. Germline assignment: CDR1 SGHTA and CDR2 FQGTGA. The CDR3 reads CASSLAGGRATGELFF. CDR3 bases: TGTGCCAGCAGCCTAGCGGGGGGCCGGGCCACCGGGGAGCTGTTTTTT.

V and J are TRBV7-2 and TRBJ2-3; D is ambiguous. Germline V lookup: CDR1 SGHTA, CDR2 FQGNSA. V was shortened by 0 bases and J by 4 bases, with 11 bases between the two germline ends. This CDR3 is 15 amino acids long. DNA of the CDR3: TGTGCCAGCAGCTTAGCGCTACTTACCCCAGATACGCAGTATTTT. This translates into CASSLALLTPDTQYF. Full variable domain (missing parts from reference TRBV7-2 and TRBJ2-3): GAGVSQSPSNKVTEKGKDVELRCDPISGHTALYWYRQSLGQGLEFLIYFQGNSAPDKSGLPSDRFSAERTGGSVSTLTIQRTQQEDSAVYLCASSLALLTPDTQYFGPGTRLTVL.

The CDR3 bases are TGTGCCAGCAGCTTGTCAGCGGACCTCACAGCCCCTAACAATGAGCAGTTCTTC. Translation: CASSLSADLTAPNNEQFF. The chain couples TRBV5-5 to TRBJ2-1, with D perhaps matching TRBD2 (5 bases). In germline, CDR1 is SGHKS, CDR2 YYEKEE (reference sequence). The CDR3 is 18 residues long. With 1 base removed from V and 5 bases from J, the gap between germline ends came to 22 bases.

The V and J genes are TRBV4-3 and TRBJ2-3; no clear D. The V gene's germline CDR1 is LGHNA and CDR2 YSLEER. This CDR3 region has 15 residues. V was clipped by 0 bases and J by 2 bases, with 9 bases between them. The CDR3 spells CASSQEAAPTDTQYF. CDR3 DNA: TGCGCCAGCAGCCAAGAGGCGGCGCCCACAGATACGCAGTATTTT.

The CDR3 DNA sequence: TGTGCCAGCAGCCGATTACTAGCGGGAGTCTCCGAGCAGTACTTC. This gives the protein CASSRLLAGVSEQYF. V usage is TRBV11-3 and J usage is TRBJ2-5; 11 bases are a match to TRBD2. Judging by the DNA end, TRBJ2-7 fits better; the J call may be wrong. CDR3 size: 15 residues. Per the germline V gene, CDR1 is SGHNT and CDR2 is YENEEA.

V gene TRBV7-9 combines with J gene TRBJ2-1, with D unclear. The germline gives CDR1 SEHNR, CDR2 FQNEAQ (reference sequence). This CDR3 is 16 amino acids long. V was cut by 1 base and J by 5 bases, with 15 bases left in between. The CDR3 DNA reads as TGTGCCAGCAGCTTAGAGGTGGGCAGAGTAAACAATGAGCAGTTCTTC. It specifies CASSLEVGRVNNEQFF.

The chain recombines TRBV6-1 with TRBJ2-7, with D perhaps TRBD1 (5 bases). CDR1 is MNHNS and CDR2 is SASEGT in the germline V gene. The length of the CDR3 is 13 residues. The V gene lost 5 bases and the J gene lost 6 bases, with 14 bases spanning the gap. CDR3 loop: CASSPTDLGEQYF. In DNA, the CDR3 is TGTGCCAGCAGTCCGACAGACCTCGGCGAGCAGTACTTC.